This T cell receptor (beta chain) stems from a study of cytomegalovirus exposure and HLA in healthy donors. Study as a whole: As released early, the data held roughly 85 million unique TCRs from HLA-typed donors. Most genotyped donors, over 70% of about 360, had Caucasian-associated genetic ancestry.

The CDR3 is 14 residues long. The J segment lost 4 bases and the V segment lost 4 bases, leaving 6 bases of the junction unmatched. Germline CDR1 and CDR2: SGHRS and YFSETQ. With 60 Vbeta and 13 Jbeta primers, the PCR was carried out. Assay: immunoSEQ multiplex PCR; the TCRdb copy retains only in-frame clones and omits some. The sample has roughly 35,000 clones, and its top ten clones hold about 1.9%. On this clone: The antigen remains undetermined.

The study's findings and limits: Cytomegalovirus status, reportedly, was diagnosed with high specificity and sensitivity by the classifier. The authors enumerated over 150 TCR beta chains as linked to cytomegalovirus.

This clonotype originated in a woman between 40 and 55 years old in good health and CMV-seropositive. The chain has TRBV5-1 and TRBJ1-1; 8 bases align to TRBD1. The source material was PBMCs. As DNA, the CDR3 is TGCGCCAGCAGCCCCGGACAGGGTTTCACTGAAGCTTTCTTT. Amino acid sequence: CASSPGQGFTEAFF.